These 30 T cell receptor beta chains originate from one sample sequenced in a study of CD4+ T cells in melanoma (dated by TCRdb to 2021 to 2024). Library creation used the immunoSEQ multiplex PCR assay. What TCRdb holds here is the immuneACCESS table cut down to in-frame rearrangements. Part of the clones is not present; checked against another copy, under half of the missing clones reflect an unresolved V gene, and the others are unexplained. The sample data list some 13,000 clones, and 68% of these were observed just once. The ten largest clones represent 15% to 20% of the sample. Sequencing was done on a sample of cells from a culture (not recorded whether cultured in vitro). Every receptor here comes from a human donor with melanoma.

This chain links TRBV18 with TRBJ1-1, with D unclear. Trimming pared 2 bases from V and 1 base from J, leaving 8 bases between. The CDR3 length is 14 residues. In germline, CDR1 is KGHSH, CDR2 LQKENI. The CDR3 sequence is CASSPRQANTEAFF. The CDR3 DNA follows: TGTGCCAGCTCACCAAGGCAAGCGAACACTGAAGCTTTCTTT. Variable domain in full (rest from reference TRBV18 and TRBJ1-1): NAGVMQNPRHLVRRRGQEARLRCSPMKGHSHVYWYRQLPEEGLKFMVYLQKENIIDESGMPKERFSAEFPKEGPSILRIQQVVRGDSAAYFCASSPRQANTEAFFGQGTRLTVV.

The chain is built from TRBV7-2 and TRBJ1-5; TRBD1 is a possible D gene (6 bases). Trimming pared 0 bases from V and 4 bases from J, leaving 10 bases between. Per germline, CDR1 SGHTA and CDR2 FQGNSA. CDR3 length: 15 residues. The CDR3 sequence: CASSLALGGNQPQHF. CDR3 DNA: TGTGCCAGCAGCTTAGCGCTAGGGGGTAATCAGCCCCAGCATTTT.

In nucleotides, the CDR3 is TGTGCCAGCAGCTCCGGACAGGGGGCCTGGGAGCAGTACTTC. Amino acids: CASSSGQGAWEQYF. The rearrangement joins TRBV9 to TRBJ2-7; 11 positions agree with TRBD1. V was clipped by 4 bases and J by 7 bases; unmatched bases: 7. The CDR3 loop spans 14 amino acids. Germline CDR1 and CDR2: SGDLS and YYNGEE.

The chain has TRBV7-2 and TRBJ1-1, with a possible D match to TRBD1 (5 bases). The germline CDR1 and CDR2 sequences are SGHTA and FQGNSA. The V gene lost 2 bases and the J gene lost 4 bases, with 14 bases spanning the gap. This CDR3 spans 15 amino acids. The CDR3 DNA is TGTGCCAGCAGCTTATTTGGGCCGGGGCTCACTGAAGCTTTCTTT. It translates to CASSLFGPGLTEAFF.

V usage is TRBV10-3 and J usage is TRBJ2-2, with 9 positions matching TRBD2. There are 16 residues in the CDR3. CDR1 and CDR2 (germline): ENHRY, SYGVKD. V gave up 6 bases and J gave up 2 bases; unmatched junction bases: 7. CDR3 DNA: TGTGCCATCAGGGGTACTAGCGGGCTAAACACCGGGGAGCTGTTTTTT. This translates into CAIRGTSGLNTGELFF.

This chain joins TRBV19 and TRBJ2-6, with 8 positions matching TRBD1. Germline V CDR1 and CDR2: LNHDA, SQIVND (reference sequence). V gave up 5 bases and J gave up 0 bases; unmatched junction bases: 9. This CDR3 is built from 18 residues. CDR3 sequence reads: CASSPSTGVLSGANVLTF. In nucleotides, the CDR3 is TGTGCCAGTAGTCCCTCGACAGGGGTCCTCTCTGGGGCCAACGTCCTGACTTTC.

The chain couples TRBV2 to TRBJ2-3, with 9 bases that match TRBD2. The J segment lost 5 bases and the V segment lost 7 bases, leaving 10 bases of the junction unmatched. Germline CDR1 is SNHLY and CDR2 is FYNNEI. The CDR3 is made up of 15 amino acids. The CDR3 is CASKGGGGAEDTQYF. CDR3 nucleotide sequence: TGTGCCAGCAAAGGAGGCGGGGGGGCGGAAGATACGCAGTATTTT.

This clone was recorded once. The chain uses TRBV5-1 and TRBJ2-7, with TRBD2 identical over 7 bases. The germline gives CDR1 SGHRS, CDR2 YFSETQ. Trimming cost V 4 bases and J 5 bases; bases outside gene matches: 12. The CDR3 is 15 amino acids. CDR3 sequence: CASSGGVGLSDEQYF. In DNA form, the CDR3 reads TGCGCCAGCAGCGGGGGGGTGGGACTATCCGACGAGCAGTACTTC.

The chain uses TRBV30 and TRBJ2-5, with 7 bases that match TRBD1. Trimming at V came to 2 bases and at J to 11 bases, leaving 17 bases not matched to a gene. The CDR3 spans 15 residues. Germline lookup yields CDR1 GTSNPN and CDR2 SVGIG (reference sequence). CDR3 region: CAWSPFHDRAPEQYF. The DNA of the CDR3 is TGTGCCTGGAGTCCATTCCATGACAGGGCCCCAGAGCAGTACTTC.

The genes are TRBV19 and TRBJ1-5; D might be TRBD1 (6 bases). This CDR3 has 15 amino acids. The V end was cut by 3 bases, the J end by 2 bases, with 11 bases between. CDR1 LNHDA and CDR2 SQIVND come from the germline V gene (reference sequence). As DNA, the CDR3 is TGTGCCAGTAGTATCGGACAGTTCCGCAATCAGCCCCAGCATTTT. This gives the protein CASSIGQFRNQPQHF.

Here the CDR3 reads CASSLGRSYEQYF. CDR3 in DNA: TGCGCCAGCAGCTTGGGCAGATCCTACGAGCAGTACTTC. The chain employs TRBV5-1 and TRBJ2-7; D is unclear. The CDR3 consists of 13 residues. V was pared by 0 bases and J by 1 base, with 5 bases between. Germline CDR1 SGHRS, CDR2 YFSETQ. The whole variable domain, filled in from reference TRBV5-1 and TRBJ2-7, reads KAGVTQTPRYLIKTRGQQVTLSCSPISGHRSVSWYQQTPGQGLQFLFEYFSETQRNKGNFPGRFSGRQFSNSRSEMNVSTLELGDSALYLCASSLGRSYEQYFGPGTRLTVT.

This clone was detected once. The V call is TRBV4-1, the J call TRBJ2-7, with TRBD1 matching 9 bases. CDR1 and CDR2 (germline): MGHRA, YSYEKL. The CDR3 has 13 amino acids. With 6 bases clipped from V and 1 base from J, the junction kept 1 base outside the gene matches. This CDR3 reads CASRGTGSYEQYF. The CDR3 DNA sequence: TGCGCCAGCAGGGGGACAGGGTCCTACGAGCAGTACTTC.

The chain links TRBV5-1 to TRBJ1-6; maybe TRBD1 (6 bases). CDR1 SGHRS and CDR2 YFSETQ come from the germline V gene. Trimming pared 3 bases from V and 9 bases from J, leaving 19 bases between. This CDR3 region has 16 residues. CDR3 coding DNA: TGCGCCAGCAGCTACTTAATGGGGGGACACGGTTCACCCCTCCACTTT. Its translation is CASSYLMGGHGSPLHF.

The chain combines TRBV5-1 with TRBJ2-3; 14 bases line up with TRBD2. Germline V gene lookup returns CDR1 SGHRS and CDR2 YFSETQ. The ends lost 5 bases at V and 2 bases at J; junction bases unmatched: 7. The CDR3 has 17 amino acids. The CDR3 region is CASRRLAGGPYTDTQYF. The CDR3 DNA reads as TGCGCCAGCAGACGACTAGCGGGGGGGCCGTACACAGATACGCAGTATTTT. Full variable domain (remainder filled in from reference TRBV5-1 and TRBJ2-3): KAGVTQTPRYLIKTRGQQVTLSCSPISGHRSVSWYQQTPGQGLQFLFEYFSETQRNKGNFPGRFSGRQFSNSRSEMNVSTLELGDSALYLCASRRLAGGPYTDTQYFGPGTRLTVL.

The genes are TRBV11-3 and TRBJ1-3; D remains ambiguous. The length of the CDR3 is 13 residues. With 5 bases removed from V and 4 bases from J, the gap between germline ends came to 9 bases. Germline V lookup: CDR1 SGHNT, CDR2 YENEEA. In DNA, the CDR3 is TGTGCCAGCAGCGCAGAGTACGGAAACACCATATATTTT. It yields the protein CASSAEYGNTIYF.

This chain links TRBV18 with TRBJ1-2; D not certain. CDR3 size: 13 residues. The germline V gene encodes CDR1 KGHSH and CDR2 LQKENI. Trimming took off 6 bases at V and 4 bases at J, with 12 bases between the two ends. The CDR3 protein is CASSRTEGYGYTF. The CDR3 coding sequence is TGTGCCAGCTCTCGCACTGAGGGCTATGGCTACACCTTC.

This clone occurred a few times. The J gene is TRBJ2-2, the V gene TRBV5-1; D not certain. Germline V gives CDR1 SGHRS, CDR2 YFSETQ. CDR3 length: 15 amino acids. V lost 1 base to trimming and J lost 4 bases, with 11 bases between them. DNA for the CDR3: TGCGCCAGCAGCTTGACGGCCAGCCCCACCGGGGAGCTGTTTTTT. This codes for CASSLTASPTGELFF.

This clone was recorded only once. The V and J genes are TRBV7-9 and TRBJ1-1; D gene uncertain. CDR3 length: 13 residues. Germline CDR1 reads SEHNR; CDR2 reads FQNEAQ (reference sequence). V lost 3 bases to trimming and J lost 1 base, with 6 bases between them. CDR3 bases: TGTGCCAGCAGCTTCACGGCGAACACTGAAGCTTTCTTT. This encodes CASSFTANTEAFF.

The CDR3 is CASSLAGGNGANVLTF. The CDR3 DNA reads TGTGCCAGCAGCTTGGCCGGGGGTAATGGGGCCAACGTCCTGACTTTC. The V and J genes are TRBV5-6 and TRBJ2-6; D might be TRBD2 (6 bases). V gave up 0 bases and J gave up 3 bases, with 10 bases separating them. This CDR3 is built from 16 residues. Germline V gene data show CDR1 as SGHDT and CDR2 as YYEEEE.

This clone has only a few counts. J is TRBJ1-1 and V is TRBV4-1, with a possible D match to TRBD1 (6 bases). The germline V gene encodes CDR1 MGHRA and CDR2 YSYEKL. V lost 7 bases and J lost 2, with 11 bases in between. CDR3 length: 13 residues. In nucleotides, the CDR3 is TGCGCCAGCACCAAGGACAGTAACACTGAAGCTTTCTTT. This encodes CASTKDSNTEAFF.

This chain links TRBV5-4 with TRBJ1-1, with 7 nucleotides matching TRBD1. Germline V lookup: CDR1 SGHNT, CDR2 YYREEE (reference sequence). Trimming took 0 bases from V and 12 from J; bases not matched to a gene: 8. The CDR3 runs to 13 residues. CDR3 amino acids: CASSLAKGAPPFF. Here the CDR3 DNA reads TGTGCCAGCAGCTTGGCCAAGGGGGCGCCGCCTTTCTTT. Based on the CDR3 plus reference TRBV5-4 and TRBJ1-1, the full variable domain is ETGVTQSPTHLIKTRGQQVTLRCSSQSGHNTVSWYQQALGQGPQFIFQYYREEENGRGNFPPRFSGLQFPNYSSELNVNALELDDSALYLCASSLAKGAPPFFGQGTRLTVV.

The CDR3 reads CASSPGQGYTEAFF. The CDR3 region has the DNA TGTGCCAGCTCTCCAGGACAGGGTTACACTGAAGCTTTCTTT. The chain is built from TRBV18 and TRBJ1-1, with TRBD1 identical over 8 bases. V shed 6 bases and J 3 bases; nucleotides not matched to a gene: 6. Germline lookup yields CDR1 KGHSH and CDR2 LQKENI. The CDR3 has 14 residues. The full variable domain, in which reference TRBV18 and TRBJ1-1 provide the parts outside the CDR3, is NAGVMQNPRHLVRRRGQEARLRCSPMKGHSHVYWYRQLPEEGLKFMVYLQKENIIDESGMPKERFSAEFPKEGPSILRIQQVVRGDSAAYFCASSPGQGYTEAFFGQGTRLTVV.

V and J are TRBV27 and TRBJ2-7; no clear D. V was shortened by 2 bases and J by 1 base, with 18 bases between the two germline ends. Germline assignment: CDR1 MNHEY and CDR2 SMNVEV (reference sequence). This CDR3 region has 17 residues. CDR3 nucleotide sequence: TGTGCCAGCAGTTTAGTCCCCCCGCGCGGTATTTCCTACGAGCAGTACTTC. It encodes CASSLVPPRGISYEQYF.

The V gene is TRBV20-1, the J gene TRBJ1-2; D unresolved. V was trimmed by 8 bases and J by 7 bases, leaving 14 bases between them. CDR1 is DFQATT and CDR2 is SNEGSKA in the germline V gene (reference sequence). The CDR3 runs to 11 residues. The CDR3 spells CSLPEMAGYTF. CDR3 DNA sequence: TGCAGTCTTCCCGAGATGGCTGGCTACACCTTC.

V is TRBV6-6 and J is TRBJ1-3; D not resolved. CDR1 and CDR2 (germline): MNHNY, SVGAGI (reference sequence). The CDR3 contains 12 residues. V was clipped by 6 bases and J by 3 bases, with 6 bases between them. CDR3 nucleotide sequence: TGTGCCAGCAGCCCCCTTGGAAACACCATATATTTT. Its translation is CASSPLGNTIYF.

The CDR3: CASSGSGRGNTIYF. CDR3 sequence (DNA): TGTGCCAGTAGTGGTTCAGGCCGGGGAAACACCATATATTTT. The rearrangement links TRBV19 to TRBJ1-3; D gene uncertain. Germline CDR1 reads LNHDA; CDR2 reads SQIVND (reference sequence). The CDR3 has 14 residues. Trimming removed 5 bases at V and 4 bases at J, with 12 bases between.

The V and J genes are TRBV7-2 and TRBJ2-1, with 8 positions matching TRBD2. The V and J ends lost 3 bases and 5 bases, in that order; junction bases with no gene match: 3. This CDR3 has 14 amino acids. CDR1 SGHTA and CDR2 FQGNSA come from the germline V gene. The CDR3 DNA reads TGTGCCAGCAGCTTCGGCGGGGGGAACAATGAGCAGTTCTTC. The encoded protein is CASSFGGGNNEQFF.

The genes are TRBV12-5 and TRBJ1-2, with 8 positions matching TRBD1. The CDR3 covers 18 residues. V was pared by 2 bases and J by 3 bases, with 14 bases of the junction left unmatched. CDR1 is LGHNT and CDR2 is FRNRAP in the germline V gene. For the CDR3, the DNA is TGTGCTAGTGGTTTGCGTACCATTAGGGACAGGCCACACTATGGCTACACCTTC. Translation gives CASGLRTIRDRPHYGYTF. The complete variable domain, with remaining parts taken from reference TRBV12-5 and TRBJ1-2, reads DARVTQTPRHKVTEMGQEVTMRCQPILGHNTVFWYRQTMMQGLELLAYFRNRAPLDDSGMPKDRFSAEMPDATLATLKIQPSEPRDSAVYFCASGLRTIRDRPHYGYTFGSGTRLTVV.

This clone was detected only a few times. The chain uses TRBV6-1 and TRBJ2-4, with D perhaps TRBD1 (6 bases). V lost 5 bases to trimming and J lost 4 bases, with 12 bases between them. The germline V gene has CDR1 MNHNS and CDR2 SASEGT. There are 14 residues in the CDR3. Written as DNA, the CDR3 is TGTGCCAGCAGTTCTGACAGGTTGAAAAACATTCAGTACTTC. It codes for CASSSDRLKNIQYF.

The chain recombines TRBV4-1 with TRBJ1-5; possibly TRBD1 for D (5 bases). Germline V gene sequence: CDR1 MGHRA, CDR2 YSYEKL. Trimming removed 5 bases from V and 0 bases from J, with 17 bases in between. The CDR3 is made up of 17 amino acids. The CDR3 nucleotides are TGCGCCAGCAGCTTAACCAGGGATCGCGGTAGCAATCAGCCCCAGCATTTT. It yields the protein CASSLTRDRGSNQPQHF.